This record concerns one T cell receptor (beta chain) sequence. The antigen is not known. The table came from immunoSEQ multiplex PCR; TCRdb's copy has only in-frame clones and leaves some out. The sample lists over 100,000 clones; approximately 88% were seen once. This sample was included in a study of T cell responses to AZD1222 COVID-19 vaccine. The study's findings and limits: Clonal diversity was possibly underestimated; the donors were predominantly white British and more often female. Vaccine-associated CD4 TCRs ranged over spike, dominating at 160-218 and 743-854.

Germline CDR1 and CDR2: SGHNT and YYREEE (reference sequence). Trimming shortened V by 4 bases and J by 5 bases, and 18 bases separated the two germline ends. The CDR3 is 15 amino acids. The sequence derives from an adult in good health. This chain connects TRBV5-4 to TRBJ2-5; D tentatively reads TRBD1 or TRBD2 (6 bases each). Sequencing used peripheral blood, obtained on day 0 of MenACWY control vaccination. The CDR3 sequence: CASSAGPKGGETQYF. In DNA form, the CDR3 reads TGTGCCAGCAGCGCAGGACCCAAAGGGGGGGAGACCCAGTACTTC.